A selection of T cell receptor beta chains follows, all from one sample in a study of T cells in Graves' hyperthyroidism and ophthalmopathy. In TCRdb, the multiplex PCR reads were re-called with MiXCR into one record per CDR3 protein. The table lists hundreds of thousands of distinct CDR3 sequences, 45% of them singletons. Sequencing input: peripheral blood or thyroid tissue (not recorded which). These receptors came from an adult man with Graves' disease, either hyperthyroidism or ophthalmopathy (not recorded which). CDR3s leave out the opening cysteine and the closing phenylalanine or tryptophan. D genes are given only for firm matches. Size values are once, few and many counts, or a class for expanded clones, and some rows have none.

j_call v_call d_call clone_size cdr3_aa
TRBJ2-7 TRBV25-1 NA NA ASSDAGGHEQY
TRBJ2-5 TRBV15 TRBD1 NA ATSSYRGRQETQY
TRBJ2-7 TRBV7-6 NA many ASSQSYQGGQY
TRBJ2-5 TRBV15 NA many ATTTWTPGAKETQY
TRBJ1-5 TRBV12-3/TRBV12-4 TRBD1 few ASSDGPGGDSNQPQH
TRBJ1-5 TRBV7-9 NA many ASSSDGGEGQPQH
TRBJ2-5 TRBV20-1 TRBD1 many SAGGQGLHETQY
TRBJ2-7 TRBV4-2 NA NA ASSQAPRYEQY
TRBJ1-2 TRBV7-6 NA NA ASSPTTGTTGGYT
TRBJ1-1 TRBV15 NA NA ATSWDGMNTEAF
TRBJ1-4 TRBV10-3 TRBD1 NA AISGPDRGGGKLF
TRBJ2-5 TRBV7-8 TRBD2 NA ASTRTSGRETQY
TRBJ1-5 TRBV12-3/TRBV12-4 TRBD1 many ASSLQGVDQPQH
TRBJ2-5 TRBV7-8 NA NA ASSWGWGETQY
TRBJ1-4 TRBV6-1 TRBD1 NA ASSTHGQGINEKLF
TRBJ1-1 TRBV19 TRBD1 NA ASSIRQGANTEAF
TRBJ2-5 TRBV20-1 NA NA SASLLETQY
TRBJ2-7 TRBV12-3/TRBV12-4 TRBD1 NA AISSLGSSGTGLEQY
TRBJ1-3 TRBV12-3/TRBV12-4 NA NA ASSGLFSGNTIY
TRBJ1-5 TRBV7-2 NA few ASSRDGGQGLLQPQH
TRBJ1-2 TRBV7-9 NA many ASRSSTGGDYGYT
TRBJ1-2 TRBV7-9 NA NA ASSIQRARTNYGYT
TRBJ1-6 TRBV4-1 NA many ASSQETVSNSPLH
TRBJ2-7 TRBV19 TRBD2 NA ARGLAYEQY
TRBJ2-7 TRBV7-9 NA NA ASSAFYEQH
TRBJ1-3 TRBV25-1 NA NA ASSGDSGGNTIY
TRBJ2-7 TRBV2 TRBD1 many ASIRDRYYEQY
TRBJ1-3 TRBV7-2 TRBD1 few ASRAGQGTGNTIY
TRBJ2-7 TRBV7-9 NA NA ASSPDVRTLTYEQY
TRBJ2-7 TRBV10-2 NA NA ASSYASPEPYEQY
TRBJ2-7 TRBV6-1 TRBD1 NA ASSATGTGGLEQY
TRBJ1-4 TRBV15 NA NA ATSSIRTSGDEKLF
TRBJ1-1 TRBV10-2 TRBD1 many ASSVQGLDTEAF